Below are 6 T cell receptor beta chains sequenced from a single sample in a study of Ad26.COV2.S vaccination and SARS-CoV-2 variants. Described treatment: around 19 received Ad26.COV2.S at low or high dose, single or two shots; 5 received placebo; per-sample allocation not given. It was on day 63 after the first vaccine or placebo injection that samples were taken. Only in-frame clones appear in the TCRdb table, and some are missing; sequencing was by immunoSEQ multiplex PCR. The table records roughly 500,000 clones, around 88% of them present only once. This material consisted of peripheral blood, taken in a trial of Ad26.COV2.S vaccine versus placebo. Source of these receptors: a person aged 18-60 years who received the Ad26.COV2.S COVID-19 vaccine or a placebo.

In DNA, the CDR3 is TGTGCCAGTAGTATAGCGGCAGATAGCAATCAGCCCCAGCATTTT. Amino acid sequence: CASSIAADSNQPQHF. V and J are TRBV19 and TRBJ1-5; D is ambiguous. CDR3 length equals 15 residues. CDR1 is LNHDA and CDR2 is SQIVND in the germline V gene (reference sequence). The V gene lost 1 base and the J gene lost 0 bases, with 7 bases spanning the gap.

The CDR3 DNA reads as TGTGCCACCGGTTCGAGACAGGGGAATTTAGATACGCAGTATTTT. The encoded protein is CATGSRQGNLDTQYF. The J gene is TRBJ2-3, the V gene TRBV24-1; 8 bases are a match to TRBD1. V was pared by 9 bases and J by 5 bases, with 12 bases of the junction left unmatched. CDR1 and CDR2 from the germline V gene are KGHDR and SFDVKD. The length of the CDR3 is 15 residues.

V is TRBV10-3 and J is TRBJ2-3; TRBD1 aligns across 10 bases. The V gene's germline CDR1 is ENHRY and CDR2 SYGVKD. V lost 11 bases, J lost 7 bases, and 6 bases stayed unmatched. The CDR3 has 12 amino acids. The CDR3 DNA reads TGTGCCGGGGGACAGGGGTCACATACGCAGTATTTT. It codes for CAGGQGSHTQYF.

This clone was observed once. This chain connects TRBV29-1 to TRBJ2-1; TRBD2 aligns across 11 bases. This CDR3 comprises 14 residues. CDR1 is SQVTM and CDR2 is ANQGSEA in the germline V gene. V trimming: 6 bases; J trimming: 3 bases; junction bases outside the gene matches: 4. The CDR3 coding sequence is TGCAGCGTCGCCGGGACTAGCGGCTACAATGAGCAGTTCTTC. It yields the protein CSVAGTSGYNEQFF.

The gene calls are TRBV2 and TRBJ2-1, with D hard to call. This CDR3 region has 12 residues. The V gene's germline CDR1 is SNHLY and CDR2 FYNNEI. V was shortened by 2 bases and J by 7 bases, with 6 bases between the two germline ends. The DNA for the CDR3 is TGTGCCAGCAGTGAATGGGGAAATGAGCAGTTCTTC. Amino acids: CASSEWGNEQFF.

The V and J genes are TRBV18 and TRBJ2-3; TRBD1 or TRBD2 may be the D gene (5 bases each). The germline gives CDR1 KGHSH, CDR2 LQKENI. Trimming shortened V by 4 bases and J by 1 base, and 12 bases separated the two germline ends. The CDR3 runs 15 residues. CDR3 loop: CASSRGREGTDTQYF. In DNA form, the CDR3 reads TGTGCCAGCTCACGGGGGAGAGAGGGCACAGATACGCAGTATTTT.